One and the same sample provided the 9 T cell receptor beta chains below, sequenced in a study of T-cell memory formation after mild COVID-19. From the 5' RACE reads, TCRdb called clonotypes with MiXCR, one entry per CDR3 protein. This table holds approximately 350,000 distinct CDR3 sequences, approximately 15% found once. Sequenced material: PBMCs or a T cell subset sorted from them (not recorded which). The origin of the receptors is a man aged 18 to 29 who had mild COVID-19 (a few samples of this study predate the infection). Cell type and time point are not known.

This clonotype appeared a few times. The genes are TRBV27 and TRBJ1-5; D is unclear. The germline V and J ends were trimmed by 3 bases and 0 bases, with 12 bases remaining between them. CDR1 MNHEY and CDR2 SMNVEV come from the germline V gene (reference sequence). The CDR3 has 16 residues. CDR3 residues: CASSFAGSFSNQPQHF. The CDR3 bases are TGTGCCAGCAGTTTTGCGGGGAGCTTTAGCAATCAGCCCCAGCATTTT.

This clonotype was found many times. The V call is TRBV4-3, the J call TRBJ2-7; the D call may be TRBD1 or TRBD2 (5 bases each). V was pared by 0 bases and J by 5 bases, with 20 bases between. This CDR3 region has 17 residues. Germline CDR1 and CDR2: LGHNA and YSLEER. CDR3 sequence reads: CASSQETPSGLGDEQYF. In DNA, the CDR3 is TGCGCCAGCAGCCAAGAGACGCCATCAGGCCTGGGGGACGAGCAGTACTTC.

The CDR3 here is CASSRLGGMNEQFF. In DNA form, the CDR3 reads TGTGCCAGCAGTAGGTTGGGGGGGATGAATGAGCAGTTCTTC. This chain uses TRBV6-2 or TRBV6-3 with TRBJ2-1; 7 bases match TRBD2. This CDR3 contains 14 residues. V trimming: 5 bases; J trimming: 7 bases; junction bases outside the gene matches: 8. Germline CDR1 MNHEY, CDR2 SVGEGT.

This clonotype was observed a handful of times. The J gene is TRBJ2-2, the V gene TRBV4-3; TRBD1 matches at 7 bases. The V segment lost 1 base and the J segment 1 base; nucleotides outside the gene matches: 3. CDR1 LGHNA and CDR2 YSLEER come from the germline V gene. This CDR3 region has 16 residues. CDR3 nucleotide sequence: TGCGCCAGCAGCCAAGGAGGGGGCTTGAACACCGGGGAGCTGTTTTTT. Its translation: CASSQGGGLNTGELFF.

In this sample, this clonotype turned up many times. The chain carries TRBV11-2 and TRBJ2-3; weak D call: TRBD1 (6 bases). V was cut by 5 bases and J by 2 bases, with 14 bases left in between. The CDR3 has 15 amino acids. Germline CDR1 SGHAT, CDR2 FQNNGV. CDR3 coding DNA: TGTGCCAGCAGCAGATTAGGGGGTGCCACAGATACGCAGTATTTT. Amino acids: CASSRLGGATDTQYF.

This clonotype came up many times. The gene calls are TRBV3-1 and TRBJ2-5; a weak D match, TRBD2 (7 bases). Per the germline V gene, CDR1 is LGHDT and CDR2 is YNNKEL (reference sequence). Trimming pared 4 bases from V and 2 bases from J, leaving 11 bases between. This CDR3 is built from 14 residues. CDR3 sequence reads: CASSRGGGQETQYF. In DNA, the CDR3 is TGTGCCAGCAGCCGGGGAGGGGGGCAAGAGACCCAGTACTTC.

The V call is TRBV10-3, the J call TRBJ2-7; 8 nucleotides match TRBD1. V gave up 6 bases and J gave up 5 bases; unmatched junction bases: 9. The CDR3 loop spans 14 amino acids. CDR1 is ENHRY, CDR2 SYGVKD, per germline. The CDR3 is CAISPRTGWHEQYF. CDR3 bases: TGTGCCATCAGCCCACGGACAGGGTGGCACGAGCAGTACTTC.

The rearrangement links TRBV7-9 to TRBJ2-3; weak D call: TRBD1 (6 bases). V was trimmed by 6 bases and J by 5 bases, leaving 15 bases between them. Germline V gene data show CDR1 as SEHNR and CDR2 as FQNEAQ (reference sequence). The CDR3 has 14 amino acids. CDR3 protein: CASSRAGAGDTQYF. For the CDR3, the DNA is TGTGCCAGCAGTCGTGCAGGGGCGGGAGATACGCAGTATTTT. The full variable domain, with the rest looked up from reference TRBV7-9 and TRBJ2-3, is DTGVSQNPRHKITKRGQNVTFRCDPISEHNRLYWYRQTLGQGPEFLTYFQNEAQLEKSRLLSDRFSAERPKGSFSTLEIQRTEQGDSAMYLCASSRAGAGDTQYFGPGTRLTVL.

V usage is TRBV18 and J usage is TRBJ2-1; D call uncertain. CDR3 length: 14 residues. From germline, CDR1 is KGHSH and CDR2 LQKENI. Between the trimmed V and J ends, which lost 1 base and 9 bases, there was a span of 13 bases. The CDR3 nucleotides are TGTGCCAGCTCACCACTCACGGGTTACCGTGAGCAGTTCTTC. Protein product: CASSPLTGYREQFF.